The T cell receptor beta chain described here comes from a study of spatial heterogeneity in lung cancer. Study-level information: Across the raw uncorrected reads, a unique TCR and UMI combination was observed, on average, more than ten times.

The CDR3 runs 12 residues. V was clipped by 0 bases and J by 9 bases, with 9 bases between them. The germline V gene encodes CDR1 DFQATT and CDR2 SNEGSKA (reference sequence). Indicated time point: sample taken at primary tumor resection. TCRs were sequenced from unsorted whole RNA of tumor, nontumor lung or PBMC. The study, taken as a whole, reports: Tracking of tumor mutation counts was seen in expanded intratumoral alpha and beta TCR counts. Counts of ubiquitous and regional expanded TCRs tracked ubiquitous and regional nonsynonymous mutations, respectively.

In the case of this clonotype: Its antigen is unidentified.

TCRdb reprocessed the 5' RACE reads with MiXCR, giving one entry per CDR3 protein. Of some 100,000 distinct CDR3 sequences listed, 4.4% are singletons. The gene calls are TRBV20-1 and TRBJ1-5; D perhaps matches TRBD1 (5 bases). The sequence was collected from a male donor with early-stage non-small cell lung cancer. This specimen was lung tumor tissue, taken at surgery. The CDR3 nucleotides are TGCAGTGCTAGAGATCCCGGGGGGCCCCAGCATTTT. This encodes CSARDPGGPQHF.